The 7 T cell receptor beta chains presented below share a single source sample, sequenced in a study of cytomegalovirus exposure and HLA in healthy donors. The primer mix had 60 Vbeta and 13 Jbeta primers. Only in-frame clones appear in the TCRdb table, and some are missing; sequencing was by immunoSEQ multiplex PCR. The table has under 150,000 clones, roughly 83% seen once. Input material: PBMCs. These receptors all come from a man aged 18 to 29 in good health and CMV-seronegative.

A few counts support this clone. The chain employs TRBV2 and TRBJ2-7; 8 bases line up with TRBD2. This CDR3 comprises 14 residues. Looked up from germline, CDR1 is SNHLY and CDR2 is FYNNEI. The CDR3 DNA sequence: TGTGCGAGCAAGGGAGAAGCGGGAGTTTACGAGCAGTACGTC. Encoded protein: CASKGEAGVYEQYV.

This rearrangement joins TRBV19 to TRBJ2-7; 7 bases match TRBD1. V lost 6 bases and J lost 0; bases outside the gene matches: 8. This CDR3 is built from 15 residues. Germline loops: CDR1 LNHDA, CDR2 SQIVND (reference sequence). The CDR3, as DNA: TGTGCCAGTAGCTTCAGGGGGATCGACTCCTACGAGCAGTACTTC. Amino acids: CASSFRGIDSYEQYF.

This chain uses TRBV4-2 with TRBJ2-2, with 8 bases matching TRBD1. From germline, CDR1 is LGHNA and CDR2 YNFKEQ. V shed 1 base and J 3 bases; nucleotides not matched to a gene: 10. The CDR3 totals 18 residues. CDR3 loop: CASSQGEYGTGYTGELFF. The CDR3 bases are TGTGCCAGCAGCCAAGGCGAATACGGGACAGGATACACCGGGGAGCTGTTTTTT.

The V gene is TRBV9, the J gene TRBJ2-3; no clear D gene. This CDR3 is 14 amino acids long. Trimming took 0 bases from V and 0 from J, leaving 5 bases between them. In germline, CDR1 is SGDLS, CDR2 YYNGEE. The CDR3 DNA sequence: TGTGCCAGCAGCGTAGCCGGGAGCACAGATACGCAGTATTTT. This sequence encodes CASSVAGSTDTQYF.

The chain links TRBV21-1 to TRBJ2-7; TRBD1 is the table's D call and was not checked against the DNA. TRBV21-1 is a pseudogene. The CDR3 is 15 amino acids. CDR3 nucleotide sequence: TGTGCCAGCAGCGCCTGGACAGGGTTTTTTTACGAGCAGTACGTC. Protein product: CASSAWTGFFYEQYV.

V is TRBV27 and J is TRBJ1-6, with D perhaps matching TRBD1 (5 bases). With 3 bases removed from V and 5 bases from J, the gap between germline ends came to 11 bases. The V gene's germline CDR1 is MNHEY and CDR2 SMNVEV (reference sequence). There are 15 residues in the CDR3. CDR3 sequence: CASSLRGVNNSPLHF. The CDR3 DNA reads TGTGCCAGCAGTTTGCGGGGGGTTAATAATTCACCCCTCCACTTT.

The chain joins TRBV6-1 to TRBJ2-1; TRBD2 might be the D (7 bases). Germline V gene sequence: CDR1 MNHNS, CDR2 SASEGT. The CDR3 spans 13 residues. The V end was cut by 9 bases, the J end by 5 bases, with 14 bases between. DNA for the CDR3: TGTGCCAGGGGGGGGCGCACCCACAATGAGCAGTTCTTC. The encoded protein is CARGGRTHNEQFF.